This entry is about one T cell receptor beta chain. No antigen is known for it. No quality values exist for individual bases; no much larger clone is one base distant. These data originate in a study of T cell responses to AZD1222 COVID-19 vaccine (dated by TCRdb to the early 2020s). Study-level background: TCR sequencing was performed for roughly 250 trial participants, of whom 207 were given two doses of AZD1222 and about 25 were given two doses of MenACWY control vaccine. Trial participants were enrolled by age into 18-55, 56-69 and 70-plus year subgroups, with approximately 160, 26 and 62 TCR-sequenced participants respectively. Study-wide findings and limitations: Participants were mostly white British, with more females than males. The authors suggested clonal diversity may have been underestimated. The vaccine-associated CD4 TCRs covered the entire spike protein, and the dominant responses fell in regions 160-218 and 743-854. In the small 56-69-year group, the increase in depth fell short of significance, most likely because of low power. After two AZD1222 doses, both the breadth and the depth of spike-specific TCRs were significantly higher than at day 0 and than in MenACWY recipients. Only five or six AZD1222 recipients were SARS-CoV-2 seropositive at baseline, limiting conclusions about previously exposed vaccinees. Nearly half of unique spike-specific TCRs reportedly recognized epitopes outside regions mutated in the B.1.351 and B.1.1.7 variants. No day 14 peak-response samples were available, so repertoires were characterized only after the peak T cell response.

The time point tag for this specimen amounts to: baseline before first vaccination. The intended sense of this specimen's treatment or condition label: meningococcal conjugate vaccine given as trial control. Vaccinee samples came from UK trials COV001 and COV002, including a single-blind randomized controlled phase 2/3 trial of AZD1222 (ChAdOx1 nCoV-19) in healthy adults. For TCRbeta chain sequencing, PBMC samples from trial participants were taken at day 0 and at day 28 after the second dose. V and J are truncated by 7 bases and 7 bases respectively, leaving an intervening sequence of 11 bases. The germline V gene supplies CDR1 MDHEN and CDR2 SYDVKM. Reading from cysteine to phenylalanine, the CDR3 counts 13 amino acids. Only CDR3 DNA remains: 39 bases, in frame from the first base. The CDR3 regions of human TCRbeta chains were analyzed by immunosequencing. The source study handled its data this way. Repertoire TCRs were matched against a reference library of SARS-CoV-2-specific TCRs generated with the MIRA antigen-specificity platform. Breadth was defined as the fraction of unique TCRs that were SARS-CoV-2-associated. Depth was defined as the fraction of total T cells that were SARS-CoV-2-associated. Using the MIRA data, each spike-specific TCR was assigned both to the spike region to which the TCR was reactive and to a CD4 or CD8 class. Log10-transformed breadth and depth values were compared by one-way ANOVA with Sidak's multiple comparisons tests. TCRdb's version of the immuneACCESS table is confined to in-frame rearrangements and falls short of the full clone set. An unresolved V gene accounts for under half of the shortfall where checked; the remainder is of unknown origin. V, J and clone size derive from that table, while D and trimming were established from the DNA sequence. The sample profile shows 110,000 to 150,000 clones; roughly 93% of them were found once. The top ten hold 0.85% to 0.95% of the sample.

The specimen comprised peripheral blood, sampled on day 0 of MenACWY control vaccination. The TCR was taken from an adult in good health. Recombination linked TRBV28 to TRBJ1-6; the best D guess is TRBD1, with 6 bases matching. The bases are TGTGCCAGCAAGGGGCAGGGGAATTCACCCCTCCACTTT. Translated, it reads CASKGQGNSPLHF. Full variable domain (CDR3 extended with the reference TRBV28 and TRBJ1-6 proteins): DVKVTQSSRYLVKRTGEKVFLECVQDMDHENMFWYRQDPGLGLRLIYFSYDVKMKEKGDIPEGYSVSREKKERFSLILESASTNQTSMYLCASKGQGNSPLHFGNGTRLTVT.